The 21 T cell receptor beta chains below all came from one sample that was sequenced in a study of beta chain features in type 1 diabetes. Reverse transcribing all isolated RNA meant expressed TCRB transcripts were sequenced. TCRdb's copy holds only in-frame clones and misses some; the assay was immunoSEQ multiplex PCR. The data contain 900,000 or so clones, roughly 17% of them singletons. The sample consisted of naive CD4+ T cells from blood. All receptors derive from a woman aged 18-29 years in good health.

The chain uses TRBV29-1 and TRBJ2-5, with TRBD2 identical over 15 bases. V gave up 6 bases and J gave up 4 bases; unmatched junction bases: 9. Germline CDR1 reads SQVTM; CDR2 reads ANQGSEA. This CDR3 is built from 16 residues. The CDR3 nucleotides are TGCAGCGTCGGTCGGACTAGCGGGAGGGCCCGAGAGACCCAGTACTTC. It specifies CSVGRTSGRARETQYF.

The rearrangement links TRBV27 to TRBJ2-3; D gene uncertain. Trimming removed 3 bases at V and 3 bases at J, with 7 bases between. There are 13 residues in the CDR3. Germline V gene data show CDR1 as MNHEY and CDR2 as SMNVEV (reference sequence). The DNA of the CDR3 is TGTGCCAGCAGTTTTATGAGGACAGATACGCAGTATTTT. Translating gives CASSFMRTDTQYF.

The J gene is TRBJ1-4, the V gene TRBV28; 9 positions match TRBD1. Germline CDR1 and CDR2: MDHEN and SYDVKM. Germline trimming cut 5 bases from V and 2 bases from J; bases unmatched to any gene: 6. This CDR3 contains 16 residues. The CDR3 sequence is CASSIPGQGTNEKLFF. In DNA form, the CDR3 reads TGTGCCAGCAGTATTCCAGGACAGGGGACTAATGAAAAACTGTTTTTT.

The chain recombines TRBV4-1 with TRBJ1-5, with D maybe TRBD1 (6 bases). From germline, CDR1 is MGHRA and CDR2 YSYEKL. The CDR3 sequence is 16 residues long. The V and J ends lost 1 base and 5 bases respectively, with 15 bases between them. CDR3 in amino acids: CASSQGVGRGHQPQHF. CDR3 sequence (DNA): TGCGCCAGCAGCCAAGGGGTTGGCAGGGGCCATCAGCCCCAGCATTTT.

The gene calls are TRBV6-5 and TRBJ2-1, with D perhaps TRBD2 (6 bases). The germline V gene encodes CDR1 MNHEY and CDR2 SVGAGI. The CDR3 spans 14 residues. The V and J ends lost 1 base and 7 bases respectively, with 11 bases between them. CDR3 protein: CASSYLASANEQFF. CDR3 in DNA: TGTGCCAGCAGTTACTTAGCTAGCGCTAATGAGCAGTTCTTC.

V is TRBV7-9 and J is TRBJ2-5, with D uncertain. The V gene's germline CDR1 is SEHNR and CDR2 FQNEAQ (reference sequence). The CDR3 sequence is 14 residues long. V was pared by 2 bases and J by 5 bases, with 12 bases between. CDR3 region: CASSLNGLTETQYF. The CDR3 nucleotides read TGTGCCAGCAGCTTAAACGGATTAACGGAGACCCAGTACTTC.

This clone turned up a few times. This chain links TRBV9 with TRBJ2-1; 11 nucleotides line up with TRBD2. Looked up from germline, CDR1 is SGDLS and CDR2 is YYNGEE. Trimming cost V 3 bases and J 4 bases; bases outside gene matches: 3. This CDR3 contains 15 residues. CDR3 protein: CASSALAGVYNEQFF. CDR3 nucleotides: TGTGCCAGCAGCGCACTAGCGGGAGTGTACAATGAGCAGTTCTTC.

The J gene is TRBJ2-7, the V gene TRBV10-1; 10 nucleotides match TRBD2. Trimming took 4 bases from V and 6 from J; bases not matched to a gene: 6. The CDR3 contains 14 residues. The germline gives CDR1 WNHNN, CDR2 SYGVQD (reference sequence). The CDR3 nucleotides are TGCGCCAGCAGTGTGGGGACTAGCGTGGGCGAGCAGTACTTC. Translating it yields CASSVGTSVGEQYF.

V gene TRBV4-3 combines with J gene TRBJ2-1; 10 bases agree with TRBD2. V lost 1 base and J lost 6; bases outside the gene matches: 9. This CDR3 has 17 residues. Germline V gene lookup returns CDR1 LGHNA and CDR2 YSLEER. CDR3 loop: CASSQAYGSGRANEQFF. Written as DNA, the CDR3 is TGCGCCAGCAGCCAAGCCTATGGGAGCGGGAGGGCCAATGAGCAGTTCTTC.

The V gene is TRBV7-9, the J gene TRBJ2-7; 12 positions match TRBD2. CDR3 length: 17 residues. The ends lost 3 bases at V and 0 bases at J; junction bases unmatched: 6. Germline lookup yields CDR1 SEHNR and CDR2 FQNEAQ (reference sequence). The CDR3 protein is CASSFIATSGSSYEQYF. The CDR3 region has the DNA TGTGCCAGCAGCTTCATTGCGACTAGCGGGAGCTCCTACGAGCAGTACTTC.

This clone was seen only a few times. V and J are TRBV18 and TRBJ2-7; D possibly corresponds to TRBD1 (6 bases). The CDR3 is 14 residues long. The germline V and J ends were trimmed by 5 bases and 0 bases, with 11 bases remaining between them. Germline CDR1 KGHSH, CDR2 LQKENI. CDR3 sequence reads: CASSEDRISYEQYF. In DNA, the CDR3 is TGTGCCAGCTCAGAAGACAGGATCTCCTACGAGCAGTACTTC.

The chain recombines TRBV4-2 with TRBJ1-1; perhaps TRBD1 as D (6 bases). The V end lost 9 bases, the J end lost 1 base, and 9 bases lay between the germline ends. The CDR3 has 12 residues. The germline V gene has CDR1 LGHNA and CDR2 YNFKEQ. CDR3 nucleotides: TGTGCCAGTAGGGACACGAACACTGAAGCTTTCTTT. Its translation is CASRDTNTEAFF.

This clone was seen more than once but under ten times. The sample contains more than one DNA sequence encoding this CDR3. This chain joins TRBV7-2 and TRBJ2-7; no clear D. V lost 4 bases and J 2 bases, leaving 6 bases between the germline ends. CDR1 is SGHTA, CDR2 FQGNSA, per germline. The CDR3 contains 12 residues. CDR3 in amino acids: CASSSNPYEQYF. The CDR3 DNA is TGTGCCAGCAGCTCCAATCCCTACGAGCAGTACTTC.

The chain carries TRBV6-5 and TRBJ2-5; TRBD1 might be the D (6 bases). The CDR3 sequence is 16 residues long. The V end lost 4 bases, the J end lost 8 bases, and 23 bases lay between the germline ends. Germline loops: CDR1 MNHEY, CDR2 SVGAGI. In DNA, the CDR3 is TGTGCCAGCAGTTTGACCCTGGACAGCCCTGGGGCCACCCAGTACTTC. It specifies CASSLTLDSPGATQYF.

V usage is TRBV7-9 and J usage is TRBJ2-4; TRBD2 is a possible D gene (6 bases). The CDR3 is 14 residues long. V lost 5 bases and J 9 bases, leaving 17 bases between the germline ends. Germline V gives CDR1 SEHNR, CDR2 FQNEAQ (reference sequence). The DNA of the CDR3 is TGTGCCAGCAGCAACGCTGAGGGAGCGGGCATTCAGTACTTC. This encodes CASSNAEGAGIQYF.

This clone was detected a few times. The chain links TRBV11-1 to TRBJ2-4; 8 bases line up with TRBD2. J was trimmed by 8 bases and V by 3 bases; bases with no gene match: 9. The CDR3 extends over 15 amino acids. CDR1 and CDR2 from the germline V gene are SGHAT and FQDESV (reference sequence). Here the CDR3 reads CASSFLTGGPHIQYF. For the CDR3, the DNA is TGTGCCAGCAGCTTCTTAACGGGAGGGCCGCACATTCAGTACTTC. Full variable domain (remainder filled in from reference TRBV11-1 and TRBJ2-4): EAEVAQSPRYKITEKSQAVAFWCDPISGHATLYWYRQILGQGPELLVQFQDESVVDDSQLPKDRFSAERLKGVDSTLKIQPAELGDSAMYLCASSFLTGGPHIQYFGAGTRLSVL.

The genes are TRBV11-2 and TRBJ2-5; D not resolved. Trimming pared 1 base from V and 4 bases from J, leaving 19 bases between. This CDR3 contains 17 residues. Germline CDR1 SGHAT, CDR2 FQNNGV. In DNA, the CDR3 is TGTGCCAGCAGCTTAGGGCCGGGTTCCCAGGTCCCAGAGACCCAGTACTTC. This encodes CASSLGPGSQVPETQYF.

This clone occurred a few times. Written as DNA, the CDR3 is TGTGCCAGCAGTGAACACGGGTTCGGTAAAAACATTCAGTACTTC. The encoded protein is CASSEHGFGKNIQYF. This chain connects TRBV6-1 to TRBJ2-4; D is uncertain. The CDR3 has 15 residues. CDR1 and CDR2 from the germline V gene are MNHNS and SASEGT. V gave up 2 bases and J gave up 4 bases, with 12 bases separating them.

This clone was seen more than once but under ten times. The chain carries TRBV4-3 and TRBJ2-5; D unclear. The germline V and J ends were trimmed by 0 bases and 6 bases, with 23 bases remaining between them. Germline assignment: CDR1 LGHNA and CDR2 YSLEER. The CDR3 sequence is 18 residues long. CDR3 amino acids: CASSQDGLVVRSPKTQYF. DNA of the CDR3: TGCGCCAGCAGCCAAGACGGATTAGTAGTAAGGAGTCCGAAGACCCAGTACTTC.

The rearrangement links TRBV19 to TRBJ2-5, with D possibly being TRBD1 (6 bases). The germline V and J ends were trimmed by 5 bases and 5 bases, with 18 bases remaining between them. The length of the CDR3 is 15 residues. Per germline, CDR1 LNHDA and CDR2 SQIVND (reference sequence). The DNA for the CDR3 is TGTGCCAGTAGTTATGGTGGGGGCCGTTTGGAGACCCAGTACTTC. Its protein product is CASSYGGGRLETQYF.

The chain joins TRBV7-9 to TRBJ2-1, with TRBD1 identical over 11 bases. With 6 bases clipped from V and 6 bases from J, the junction kept 7 bases outside the gene matches. This CDR3 is 15 amino acids long. The germline CDR1 and CDR2 sequences are SEHNR and FQNEAQ (reference sequence). The CDR3, as DNA: TGTGCCAGCAGGACCGGGACAGGGGGAAGCAATGAGCAGTTCTTC. Translated: CASRTGTGGSNEQFF.